Here is one T cell receptor beta chain with its context. Its antigen is not known. The data were obtained in a study of regulatory T cells in long-lasting Graves disease. Both iRepertoire HTBI primers and Arm-PCR of CDR3 regions were used to build the TCR beta libraries. In the study's own analysis: Throughout the samples, researchers identified roughly 57 TRBV and roughly 13 TRBJ segments. TCRdb called the multiplex PCR reads again in MiXCR, with one record for every CDR3 protein. TCRdb's processing, not the study's, gives the V and J calls here. This sample has 390,000 or so distinct CDR3 sequences; roughly 20% occur once, and the top ten carry 28%. Regarding time point: persistent/refractory GD, antithyroid drugs over 5 years with positive TRAb. PBMCs were the source of the RNA used for TCR sequencing. Patient provenance is recorded as an endocrinology department in Xi'an, China. A roughly 10-milliliter sample of peripheral blood was drawn into EDTA tubes.

Trimming cost V 6 bases and J 9 bases, with 15 bases left between them. This CDR3 region has 14 residues. Germline-derived CDR1 and CDR2 are MNHEY and SVGAGI. Study-level findings and limits: The study found TRBV28, TRBJ1-2 and TRBJ2-5 favored in persistent disease.

The chain recombines TRBV6-5 with TRBJ1-6; TRBD1 might be the D (5 bases). The source was peripheral blood mononuclear cells (PBMCs), collected when the disease was refractory, from a patient treated with antithyroid drugs. This TCR was sampled from a woman aged 40 to 50 with Graves disease. The CDR3, as DNA: TGTGCCAGCAGCTACGGAAGGGGACGTTCACCCCTCCACTTT. Residues: CASSYGRGRSPLHF.